Included here is one T cell receptor (beta chain) sequence, with context. The sample comes from a study of blood T cell repertoires in COVID-19. Overall study context: In each case, the material was cDNA or gDNA derived from T cells, B-cell-depleted T cells, or PBMCs.

The CDR3 runs to 12 residues. Germline V gene data show CDR1 as MDHEN and CDR2 as SYDVKM. Trimming shortened V by 7 bases and J by 5 bases, and 9 bases separated the two germline ends. Clones were sequenced by immunoSEQ multiplex PCR, and TCRdb holds only the in-frame ones, with some missing. The sample has some 120,000 clones, more than 70% seen once. The J gene is TRBJ1-5, the V gene TRBV28; a possible D gene is TRBD1 (5 bases). The receptor comes from a human donor in a cohort sampled during active COVID-19. The specimen sequenced was peripheral blood. The CDR3 is CASTGGDQPQHF. CDR3 sequence (DNA): TGTGCCAGCACCGGAGGGGATCAGCCCCAGCATTTT.